The TCR beta chain under discussion was sequenced for a study of T cell changes during pregnancy in multiple sclerosis. The table came from immunoSEQ multiplex PCR; TCRdb's copy has only in-frame clones and leaves some out. Of more than 75,000 clones listed, 94% were seen once; the top ten hold 2.5%. The V gene lost 4 bases and the J gene lost 0 bases, with 11 bases spanning the gap. Germline CDR1 and CDR2: SGHRS and YFSETQ. The CDR3 runs 15 residues. J is TRBJ2-1 and V is TRBV5-1; no firm D call. The sequencing here drew on peripheral blood, taken in the third trimester of pregnancy. The receptor was isolated from a female donor with multiple sclerosis, enrolled in a pregnancy study. DNA for the CDR3: TGCGCCAGCAGCCTCCGGTCGAGCTCCTACAATGAGCAGTTCTTC. Its protein is CASSLRSSSYNEQFF.